This TCR beta chain originates from a study of Graves' ophthalmopathy and Graves' hyperthyroidism. CDR1 and CDR2 (germline): LGHNA, YSLEER. This CDR3 has 20 residues. V shed 1 base and J shed 1 base, with 23 bases lying between them. Researchers took RNA transcripts and amplified TCR beta CDR3 regions from them. An initial RT-PCR round employing HTBI primers preceded a second-round multiplex PCR. In TCRdb, the multiplex PCR reads were re-called with MiXCR into one record per CDR3 protein. This sample has about 700,000 distinct CDR3 sequences, with under 50% found just once. The table lists this clonotype with a few counts.

The V and J genes are TRBV4-3 and TRBJ1-3, with TRBD1 as a possible D gene (6 bases). Sample: peripheral blood. The receptor's source is an adult man with Graves' ophthalmopathy. In DNA form, the CDR3 reads TGCGCCAGCAGCCAAGGTCTAGTCGTTACCGCCAGGGGATCTGGAAACACCATATATTTT. The encoded protein is CASSQGLVVTARGSGNTIYF.